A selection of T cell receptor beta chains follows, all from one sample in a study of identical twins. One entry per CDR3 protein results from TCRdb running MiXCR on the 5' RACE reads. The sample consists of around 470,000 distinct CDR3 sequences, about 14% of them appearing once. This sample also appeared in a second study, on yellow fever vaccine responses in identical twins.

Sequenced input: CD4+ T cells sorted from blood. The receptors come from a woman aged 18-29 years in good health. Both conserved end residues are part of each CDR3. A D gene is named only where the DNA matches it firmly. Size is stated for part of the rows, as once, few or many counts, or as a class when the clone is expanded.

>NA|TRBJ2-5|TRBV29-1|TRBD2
CSVEGLAGGSGKTQYF
TGCAGCGTTGAAGGGCTAGCGGGAGGGTCGGGTAAGACCCAGTACTTC
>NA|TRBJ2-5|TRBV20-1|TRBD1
CSAAGTGSIF
TGCAGTGCTGCCGGGACAGGGTCTATCTTC
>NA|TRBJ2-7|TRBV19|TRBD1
CASTPRTGGEQYF
TGTGCCAGTACTCCGAGGACAGGGGGCGAGCAGTACTTC
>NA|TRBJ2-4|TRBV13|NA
CASSSGPLAKNIQYF
TGTGCCAGCAGCTCGGGACCGTTAGCCAAAAACATTCAGTACTTC
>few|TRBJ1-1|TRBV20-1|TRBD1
CSASGQGRYTEAFF
TGCAGTGCTAGTGGACAGGGTAGATACACTGAAGCTTTCTTT
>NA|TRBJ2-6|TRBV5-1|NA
CASSLSAGSGANVLTF
TGCGCCAGCAGCTTGTCGGCGGGCTCTGGGGCCAACGTCCTGACTTTC
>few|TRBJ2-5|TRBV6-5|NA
CASSYSITEKTQYF
TGTGCCAGCAGTTACTCGATCACTGAAAAGACCCAGTACTTC
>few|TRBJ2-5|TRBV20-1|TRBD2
CSASQGLSGETQYF
TGCAGTGCTAGCCAGGGACTATCGGGGGAGACCCAGTACTTC
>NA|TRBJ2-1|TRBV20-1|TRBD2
CSARTSGGPSYNEQFF
TGCAGTGCACGGACTAGCGGGGGGCCCTCCTACAATGAGCAGTTCTTC
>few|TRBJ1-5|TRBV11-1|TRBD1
CASSLATGQGGGRSNQPQHF
TGTGCCAGCAGCTTAGCAACGGGACAGGGTGGAGGTAGAAGCAATCAGCCCCAGCATTTT
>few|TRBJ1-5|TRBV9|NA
CASSVDPMQPQHF
TGTGCCAGCAGCGTAGACCCGATGCAGCCCCAGCATTTT
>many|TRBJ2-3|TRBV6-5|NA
CASSYSGGTPEYF
TGTGCCAGCAGTTACTCTGGCGGGACTCCGGAGTATTTT
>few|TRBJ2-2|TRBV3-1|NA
CASSQRPWTPRVRTNTGELFF
TGTGCCAGCAGCCAAAGGCCCTGGACACCCCGTGTAAGAACGAACACCGGGGAGCTGTTTTTT
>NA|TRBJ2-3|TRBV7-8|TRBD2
CASSLGETSGRAYF
TGTGCCAGCAGCTTAGGGGAAACTAGCGGGAGGGCCTATTTT
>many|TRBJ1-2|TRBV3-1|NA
CASSQAQGYTF
TGTGCCAGCAGCCAGGCCCAGGGCTACACCTTC
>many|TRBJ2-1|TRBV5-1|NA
CASSFEPGPNEQFF
TGCGCCAGCAGCTTTGAACCCGGCCCCAATGAGCAGTTCTTC
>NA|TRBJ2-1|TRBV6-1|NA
CASSVVPGSYNEQFF
TGTGCCAGCAGTGTAGTGCCAGGGTCCTACAATGAGCAGTTCTTC
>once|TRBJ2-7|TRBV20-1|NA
CSARVRLNTYEQYF
TGCAGTGCTAGAGTCCGGCTTAACACCTACGAGCAGTACTTC
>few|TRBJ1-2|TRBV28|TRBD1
CASKTTGTPDYTF
TGTGCCAGCAAAACGACAGGGACACCAGACTACACCTTC
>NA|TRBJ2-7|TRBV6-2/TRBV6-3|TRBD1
CASRPQGMSNEQYF
TGTGCCAGCAGACCACAGGGGATGAGCAACGAGCAGTACTTC
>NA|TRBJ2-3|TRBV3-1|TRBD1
CASSHINQGAQCF
TGTGCCAGCAGCCACATTAACCAGGGGGCGCAGTGTTTT
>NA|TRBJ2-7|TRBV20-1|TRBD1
CSATWDRVFYEQYF
TGCAGTGCTACCTGGGACAGGGTATTTTACGAGCAGTACTTC
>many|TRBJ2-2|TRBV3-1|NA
CASSQLPANTGELFF
TGTGCCAGCAGCCAACTCCCCGCGAACACCGGGGAGCTGTTTTTT
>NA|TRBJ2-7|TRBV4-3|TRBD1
CASSPDRVFSSYEQYF
TGCGCCAGCAGCCCTGACAGGGTGTTTAGCTCCTACGAGCAGTACTTC
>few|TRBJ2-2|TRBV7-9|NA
CASSPNAVTGELFF
TGTGCCAGCAGCCCCAATGCTGTCACCGGGGAGCTGTTTTTT
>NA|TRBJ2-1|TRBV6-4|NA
CASSDSIRRNNEQFF
TGTGCCAGCAGTGACTCTATCCGGCGGAACAATGAGCAGTTCTTC
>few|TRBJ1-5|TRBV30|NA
CAWSKGLMPQHF
TGTGCCTGGAGTAAGGGATTAATGCCCCAGCATTTT
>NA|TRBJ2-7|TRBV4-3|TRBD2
CASSVRLPGLAGDYEQYF
TGCGCCAGCAGCGTGCGTCTCCCCGGACTAGCGGGAGACTACGAGCAGTACTTC
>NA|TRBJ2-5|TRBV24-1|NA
CATSDLYGAGLRETQYF
TGTGCCACCAGTGATCTATACGGGGCAGGACTTCGAGAGACCCAGTACTTC
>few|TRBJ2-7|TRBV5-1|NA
CASSFVSTSYEQYF
TGCGCCAGCAGCTTTGTTAGCACCTCCTACGAGCAGTACTTC
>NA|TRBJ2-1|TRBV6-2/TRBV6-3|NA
CASSGDGAGEQFF
TGTGCCAGCAGTGGCGACGGTGCTGGGGAGCAGTTCTTC
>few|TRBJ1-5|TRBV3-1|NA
CASSQTQGLPQHF
TGTGCCAGCAGCCAGACCCAGGGGTTGCCCCAGCATTTT
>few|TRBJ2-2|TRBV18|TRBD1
CASSRDRNPFTGELFF
TGTGCCAGCTCTCGGGACAGAAACCCTTTCACCGGGGAGCTGTTTTTT
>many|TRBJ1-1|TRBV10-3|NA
CAIMQGLGVATEAFF
TGTGCCATCATGCAGGGTTTGGGGGTAGCCACTGAAGCTTTCTTT
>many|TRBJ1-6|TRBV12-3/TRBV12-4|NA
CASSPSWGDNSPLHF
TGTGCCAGCAGTCCTTCATGGGGGGATAATTCACCCCTCCACTTT
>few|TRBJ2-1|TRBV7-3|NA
CASSPRPNPYNEQFF
TGTGCCAGCAGCCCGCGACCGAATCCCTACAATGAGCAGTTCTTC
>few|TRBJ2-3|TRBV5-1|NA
CASRLPARMGADTQYF
TGCGCCAGCAGACTCCCGGCGCGTATGGGGGCAGATACGCAGTATTTT
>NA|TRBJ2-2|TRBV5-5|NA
CASSLQQNTGELFF
TGTGCCAGCAGCTTGCAACAAAACACCGGGGAGCTGTTTTTT
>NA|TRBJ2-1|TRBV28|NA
CASSFTSTYNEQFF
TGTGCCAGCAGTTTTACTAGCACCTACAATGAGCAGTTCTTC
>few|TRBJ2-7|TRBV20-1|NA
CSARFRPFLNEQYF
TGCAGTGCTAGGTTTCGACCATTCCTAAACGAGCAGTACTTC
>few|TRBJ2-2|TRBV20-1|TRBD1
CSATPLYRDRATGELFF
TGCAGTGCTACTCCGCTATACCGGGACAGAGCCACCGGGGAGCTGTTTTTT
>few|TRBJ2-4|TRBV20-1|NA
CSAATDTLGAKNIQYF
TGCAGTGCCGCTACCGACACCCTCGGAGCCAAAAACATTCAGTACTTC
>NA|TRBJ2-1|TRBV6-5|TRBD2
CASSSHRSGRAVNEQFF
TGTGCCAGCAGTTCCCATCGTAGCGGGAGGGCCGTTAATGAGCAGTTCTTC
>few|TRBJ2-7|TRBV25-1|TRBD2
CATGTSGEKSYEQYF
TGTGCCACCGGGACTAGCGGAGAGAAGTCCTACGAGCAGTACTTC
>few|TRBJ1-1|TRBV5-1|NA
CASSIGVIGTEAFF
TGCGCCAGCAGTATCGGGGTGATAGGCACTGAAGCTTTCTTT
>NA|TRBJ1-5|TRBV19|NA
CASSIGKNSNQPQHF
TGTGCCAGTAGTATAGGAAAAAATAGCAATCAGCCCCAGCATTTT
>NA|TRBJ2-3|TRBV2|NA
CASSKGLVDTQYF
TGTGCCAGCAGCAAAGGGTTGGTGGATACGCAGTATTTT
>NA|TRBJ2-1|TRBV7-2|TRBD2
CASSGSGRFNEQFF
TGTGCCAGCAGCGGTAGCGGGAGGTTTAATGAGCAGTTCTTC
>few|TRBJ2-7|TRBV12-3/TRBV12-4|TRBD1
CASRRTGNYEQYF
TGTGCCAGCAGGCGGACAGGGAACTACGAGCAGTACTTC
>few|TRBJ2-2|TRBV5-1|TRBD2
CASSGTSGNGGELFF
TGCGCCAGCAGCGGGACTAGCGGGAATGGCGGGGAGCTGTTTTTT
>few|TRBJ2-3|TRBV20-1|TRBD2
CSASAGGVGTQYF
TGCAGTGCTAGCGCGGGGGGAGTGGGTACGCAGTATTTT
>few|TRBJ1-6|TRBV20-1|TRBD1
CSANGQGNSPLHF
TGCAGTGCTAATGGACAGGGGAATTCACCCCTCCACTTT
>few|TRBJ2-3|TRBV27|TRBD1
CASTPDRGRDTQYF
TGTGCCAGCACCCCGGACAGGGGGCGGGATACGCAGTATTTT